This T cell receptor beta chain was found in a study of blood T cell repertoires in COVID-19. Turning to the study itself: Samples of COVID-19 (acute and convalescent) were obtained from the United States, Italy and Spain.

TCRdb keeps only in-frame clones here, not all; method: immunoSEQ multiplex PCR. The sample has around 190,000 clones, about 84% seen once. The CDR3 consists of 14 residues. Germline CDR1 and CDR2: SEHNR and FQNEAQ (reference sequence). With V trimmed by 4 bases and J by 5 bases, 3 bases remained unmatched. The receptor comes from a human donor in a cohort sampled during active COVID-19. The sequenced material came from peripheral blood. J is TRBJ1-1 and V is TRBV7-9; 11 bases fit TRBD1. The CDR3 sequence: CASSWGQGETEAFF. CDR3 DNA: TGTGCCAGCAGCTGGGGACAGGGGGAAACTGAAGCTTTCTTT.